The 32 T cell receptor beta chains in this list originate from one sample, sequenced in a study of metastatic and nonmetastatic thyroid tumors. TCRdb redid the clone calls on the PCR reads using MiXCR. Of 15,000 to 20,000 clones in the sample, 20% to 25% were seen once. Each patient went into thyroid surgery without having received any treatment. The material sequenced was adjacent normal tissue. The source of these receptors is a female donor with papillary thyroid cancer or a benign thyroid nodule (not recorded which). Some clones in this sample may be carry-over from other donors' samples.

This clone was seen a handful of times. The chain carries TRBV20-1 and TRBJ1-5; 9 bases agree with TRBD1. The ends lost 3 bases at V and 4 bases at J; junction bases unmatched: 4. Germline assignment: CDR1 DFQATT and CDR2 SNEGSKA (reference sequence). The CDR3 has 14 amino acids. Written as DNA, the CDR3 is TGCAGTGCTAGGGGGACAGGGCAAAATCAGCCCCAGCATTTT. The encoded protein is CSARGTGQNQPQHF.

The CDR3 protein is CSASNWGFGETQYF. The DNA for the CDR3 is TGCAGTGCTAGCAACTGGGGATTCGGAGAGACCCAGTACTTC. The chain combines TRBV20-1 with TRBJ2-5; D uncertain. V was shortened by 3 bases and J by 4 bases, with 15 bases between the two germline ends. The CDR3 loop spans 14 amino acids. The germline CDR1 and CDR2 sequences are DFQATT and SNEGSKA (reference sequence).

This clone was detected only a few times. V and J are TRBV12-3 or TRBV12-4 and TRBJ1-6; tentatively, D is TRBD1 (6 bases). The CDR3 runs 13 residues. V lost 3 bases to trimming and J lost 13 bases, with 13 bases between them. CDR3 coding DNA: TGTGCCAGCAGTTTGGCCACAGGGAACCCCCTCCACTTT. Its translation is CASSLATGNPLHF.

The chain carries TRBV6-2 or TRBV6-3 and TRBJ2-1; 10 bases fit TRBD2. The CDR3 contains 16 residues. The V gene's germline CDR1 is MNHEY and CDR2 SVGEGT. With V trimmed by 0 bases and J by 7 bases, 6 bases remained unmatched. Here the CDR3 DNA reads TGTGCCAGCAGTTACTCGTATCAGCGGGAGGGAAATGAGCAGTTCTTC. This gives the protein CASSYSYQREGNEQFF.

This clone was seen more than once but under ten times. J is TRBJ2-7 and V is TRBV20-1, with unresolved D. The CDR3 covers 14 residues. Germline values: CDR1 DFQATT, CDR2 SNEGSKA (reference sequence). V lost 3 bases and J lost 5, with 17 bases in between. The CDR3 nucleotides read TGCAGTGCTAGCGCCGGCGCCTCGTCCCACGAGCAGTACTTC. Amino acids: CSASAGASSHEQYF.

The chain joins TRBV19 to TRBJ1-5; TRBD1 is a possible D gene (5 bases). CDR1 is LNHDA and CDR2 is SQIVND in the germline V gene (reference sequence). The V gene lost 1 base and the J gene lost 6 bases, with 13 bases spanning the gap. The CDR3 loop spans 15 amino acids. CDR3 DNA: TGTGCCAGTAGTATAGTGGCAGCGGGACCTCAGCCCCAGCATTTT. Encoded protein: CASSIVAAGPQPQHF.

This clone was detected ten times or more. The chain uses TRBV12-3 or TRBV12-4 and TRBJ1-5; no firm D call. The length of the CDR3 is 15 residues. With 3 bases removed from V and 0 bases from J, the gap between germline ends came to 9 bases. CDR3 in amino acids: CASSFGVYSNQPQHF. CDR3 nucleotide sequence: TGTGCCAGCAGTTTTGGAGTTTATAGCAATCAGCCCCAGCATTTT.

The genes are TRBV10-1 and TRBJ2-7, with D possibly TRBD1 on 6 matching bases. Trimming removed 3 bases at V and 5 bases at J, with 11 bases between. The CDR3 loop spans 13 amino acids. Germline V gene sequence: CDR1 WNHNN, CDR2 SYGVQD (reference sequence). CDR3 in DNA: TGCGCCAGCAGTGACCAGGGGTTCGACGAGCAGTACTTC. Its protein product is CASSDQGFDEQYF.

V and J are TRBV7-2 and TRBJ2-1, with 10 bases aligning to TRBD2. Germline V gene data show CDR1 as SGHTA and CDR2 as FQGNSA. This CDR3 has 20 residues. Unmatched junction bases numbered 15, after V lost 4 bases and J lost 0 bases. CDR3 protein: CASSSLAGEGPGSSYNEQFF. DNA for the CDR3: TGTGCCAGCAGCTCGCTAGCGGGAGAGGGGCCAGGGAGCTCCTACAATGAGCAGTTCTTC.

The chain uses TRBV19 and TRBJ1-4, with 9 bases aligning to TRBD1. The CDR3 is 16 residues long. Germline loops: CDR1 LNHDA, CDR2 SQIVND (reference sequence). V dropped 4 bases and J dropped 8; count of bases not matched to a gene: 11. CDR3: CASSTLPGTGYEKLFF. In DNA, the CDR3 is TGTGCCAGTAGTACTCTACCCGGGACAGGGTACGAAAAACTGTTTTTT. The full variable domain, completed using reference TRBV19 and TRBJ1-4, is DGGITQSPKYLFRKEGQNVTLSCEQNLNHDAMYWYRQDPGQGLRLIYYSQIVNDFQKGDIAEGYSVSREKKESFPLTVTSAQKNPTAFYLCASSTLPGTGYEKLFFGSGTQLSVL.

J is TRBJ1-4 and V is TRBV5-1; TRBD1 is a possible D gene (5 bases). Between the trimmed V and J ends, which lost 2 bases and 6 bases, there was a span of 14 bases. Germline V gene data show CDR1 as SGHRS and CDR2 as YFSETQ. The CDR3 covers 15 residues. The CDR3 is CASSLGGTLDEKLFF. As DNA, the CDR3 is TGCGCCAGCAGCTTAGGAGGGACCCTGGATGAAAAACTGTTTTTT.

This clone was picked up a small number of times. Here the CDR3 reads CASSLAGVMNEQFF. CDR3 nucleotides: TGTGCCAGCTCCCTGGCGGGCGTGATGAATGAGCAGTTCTTC. The V call is TRBV18, the J call TRBJ2-1, with D perhaps TRBD2 (5 bases). This CDR3 spans 14 amino acids. V was cut by 6 bases and J by 7 bases, with 16 bases left in between. The V gene's germline CDR1 is KGHSH and CDR2 LQKENI.

The J gene is TRBJ2-7, the V gene TRBV7-2; the match to TRBD1 covers 7 bases. The CDR3 length is 14 residues. The V and J ends lost 4 bases and 5 bases, in that order; junction bases with no gene match: 8. Germline-derived CDR1 and CDR2 are SGHTA and FQGNSA. CDR3 loop: CASSSTQQGNEQYF. The CDR3 DNA follows: TGTGCCAGCAGCTCAACCCAACAGGGGAACGAGCAGTACTTC.

This clone was observed a few times. The chain carries TRBV19 and TRBJ2-7; TRBD1 agrees at 9 bases. V shed 4 bases, J shed 5 bases, and the junction held 3 bases outside the gene matches. The CDR3 covers 13 residues. The germline V gene has CDR1 LNHDA and CDR2 SQIVND (reference sequence). Here the CDR3 reads CASSTGQGDEQYF. The DNA for the CDR3 is TGTGCCAGTAGTACGGGACAGGGCGACGAGCAGTACTTC. Based on the CDR3 plus reference TRBV19 and TRBJ2-7, the full variable domain is DGGITQSPKYLFRKEGQNVTLSCEQNLNHDAMYWYRQDPGQGLRLIYYSQIVNDFQKGDIAEGYSVSREKKESFPLTVTSAQKNPTAFYLCASSTGQGDEQYFGPGTRLTVT.

Regarding this clone: An end of the junction does not agree with germline; a read error may underlie this. V usage is TRBV6-1 and J usage is TRBJ2-7, with D unclear. CDR3 length: 12 amino acids. Per the germline V gene, CDR1 is MNHNS and CDR2 is SASEGT. CDR3 DNA sequence: TGTGCCAGCAGTGAACTTACCTACGATCAGTACTTC. Translating it yields CASSELTYDQYF.

This clone appeared many times. J is TRBJ1-6 and V is TRBV30, with unresolved D. The CDR3 extends over 13 amino acids. Trimming took off 2 bases at V and 10 bases at J, with 12 bases between the two ends. The germline V gene has CDR1 GTSNPN and CDR2 SVGIG (reference sequence). DNA for the CDR3: TGTGCCTGGAGTAACGGGTTGTGGTCACCCCTCCACTTT. Protein product: CAWSNGLWSPLHF.

This clone was seen a handful of times. This chain connects TRBV20-1 to TRBJ1-5, with 9 bases aligning to TRBD1. The germline gives CDR1 DFQATT, CDR2 SNEGSKA (reference sequence). The CDR3 has 17 amino acids. With 0 bases clipped from V and 3 bases from J, the junction kept 9 bases outside the gene matches. The CDR3 DNA is TGCAGTGCTAGAGATTCGGGACAGGGTATCACCAATCAGCCCCAGCATTTT. Translated, it gives CSARDSGQGITNQPQHF.

The rearrangement links TRBV11-2 to TRBJ1-3; D not certain. CDR3 length equals 15 residues. V lost 5 bases and J 0 bases, leaving 11 bases between the germline ends. Germline V lookup: CDR1 SGHAT, CDR2 FQNNGV. CDR3 loop: CASSPLRYSGNTIYF. The CDR3 DNA is TGTGCCAGCAGCCCCTTGAGGTACTCTGGAAACACCATATATTTT.

This clone was counted only a few times. The V call is TRBV6-2 or TRBV6-3, the J call TRBJ1-1; the D is unclear. The CDR3 runs to 14 residues. Looked up from germline, CDR1 is MNHEY and CDR2 is SVGEGT. V dropped 0 bases and J dropped 3 bases, with 8 bases sitting between them. CDR3 bases: TGTGCCAGCAGTTACTCCACCGCGGACACTGAAGCTTTCTTT. Its protein is CASSYSTADTEAFF.

This clone was seen a few times. The V gene is TRBV2, the J gene TRBJ1-2; the match to TRBD1 covers 11 bases. V dropped 8 bases and J dropped 6; count of bases not matched to a gene: 2. The CDR3 is 12 residues long. Germline V CDR1 and CDR2: SNHLY, FYNNEI. CDR3 in DNA: TGTGCCAGCTGGGACAGGGGGGATGGCTACACCTTC. Its translation is CASWDRGDGYTF.

This clone was picked up many times. The chain is built from TRBV12-3 or TRBV12-4 and TRBJ1-1; 10 nucleotides match TRBD1. This CDR3 spans 17 amino acids. V was clipped by 5 bases and J by 5 bases; unmatched bases: 14. The CDR3 spells CASSPTGGAVGGTEAFF. DNA for the CDR3: TGTGCCAGCAGTCCGACAGGGGGCGCGGTCGGTGGGACTGAAGCTTTCTTT.

This clone was counted at least ten times. The genes are TRBV28 and TRBJ2-5; D possibly corresponds to TRBD1 (6 bases). V was pared by 5 bases and J by 3 bases, with 16 bases between. The CDR3 runs 15 residues. The germline CDR1 and CDR2 sequences are MDHEN and SYDVKM. Here the CDR3 reads CASSPRDMRKETQYF. The CDR3 DNA is TGTGCCAGCAGTCCTAGGGACATGAGAAAAGAGACCCAGTACTTC. Together with reference TRBV28 and TRBJ2-5, the CDR3 gives the full variable domain: DVKVTQSSRYLVKRTGEKVFLECVQDMDHENMFWYRQDPGLGLRLIYFSYDVKMKEKGDIPEGYSVSREKKERFSLILESASTNQTSMYLCASSPRDMRKETQYFGPGTRLLVL.

This clone has only a few counts. The chain uses TRBV20-1 and TRBJ2-7, with D maybe TRBD2 (5 bases). The CDR3 is 14 amino acids. The ends were cut back, 5 bases at V and 5 bases at J, with 19 bases in the middle. Germline CDR1 is DFQATT and CDR2 is SNEGSKA (reference sequence). CDR3 amino acids: CSASRGPGRNEQYF. The DNA of the CDR3 is TGCAGTGCTTCTCGCGGGCCAGGAAGGAACGAGCAGTACTTC.

The chain carries TRBV18 and TRBJ2-5; 12 bases map to TRBD1. The V and J ends lost 8 bases and 4 bases, in that order; junction bases with no gene match: 8. Germline V gives CDR1 KGHSH, CDR2 LQKENI. The length of the CDR3 is 15 residues. The CDR3 DNA reads TGTGCCAGCGCCGACCGGGACAGGGGGCGAGAGACCCAGTACTTC. Translation gives CASADRDRGRETQYF.

This chain connects TRBV12-3 or TRBV12-4 to TRBJ2-3; D ambiguous. Trimming removed 3 bases at V and 2 bases at J, with 9 bases between. This CDR3 is built from 14 residues. This CDR3 reads CASSFAGYTDTQYF. CDR3 DNA: TGTGCCAGCAGTTTTGCTGGGTACACAGATACGCAGTATTTT.

This clone came up a few times. The chain joins TRBV15 to TRBJ1-5; the D gene is possibly TRBD1 (5 bases). The germline CDR1 and CDR2 sequences are LNHNV and YYDKDF (reference sequence). The V end lost 2 bases, the J end lost 3 bases, and 14 bases lay between the germline ends. The CDR3 extends over 16 amino acids. The CDR3 loop reads CATSRRRDRYNQPQHF. The CDR3 bases are TGTGCCACCAGCAGAAGGAGGGACCGGTACAATCAGCCCCAGCATTTT. The full variable domain, rest sourced from reference TRBV15 and TRBJ1-5, is DAMVIQNPRYQVTQFGKPVTLSCSQTLNHNVMYWYQQKSSQAPKLLFHYYDKDFNNEADTPDNFQSRRPNTSFCFLDIRSPGLGDTAMYLCATSRRRDRYNQPQHFGDGTRLSIL.

This chain uses TRBV6-1 with TRBJ1-3; TRBD1 matches 7 bases. Trimming cost V 6 bases and J 4 bases; bases outside gene matches: 15. Germline V CDR1 and CDR2: MNHNS, SASEGT. This CDR3 comprises 17 residues. The CDR3 loop is CASSPQPQGRPGNTIYF. The DNA for the CDR3 is TGTGCCAGCAGCCCTCAACCACAGGGGAGGCCCGGAAACACCATATATTTT.

A few counts support this clone. This chain joins TRBV6-1 and TRBJ2-5, with D hard to call. Trimming cost V 7 bases and J 4 bases, with 16 bases left between them. CDR1 is MNHNS and CDR2 is SASEGT in the germline V gene. The CDR3 is made up of 14 amino acids. The CDR3 coding sequence is TGTGCCAGCACTTCGGACCCCGAAGGAGAGACCCAGTACTTC. The encoded protein is CASTSDPEGETQYF.

J is TRBJ1-5 and V is TRBV27; 7 bases align to TRBD1. CDR3 size: 16 residues. The junction had 8 bases not matched to a gene; V was cut back by 0 bases and J by 6 bases. Germline loops: CDR1 MNHEY, CDR2 SMNVEV (reference sequence). The CDR3 spells CASSLSAGTAGQPQHF. The CDR3, as DNA: TGTGCCAGCAGTTTATCGGCCGGGACAGCAGGTCAGCCCCAGCATTTT.

This clone was counted a few times. The chain is built from TRBV6-5 and TRBJ2-7, with D perhaps given as TRBD1 or TRBD2 (5 bases each). The ends were cut back, 11 bases at V and 0 bases at J, with 14 bases in the middle. The CDR3 totals 13 residues. CDR1 and CDR2 from the germline V gene are MNHEY and SVGAGI. CDR3 sequence reads: CAFLLGASYEQYF. DNA of the CDR3: TGTGCCTTCTTACTAGGGGCCTCCTACGAGCAGTACTTC.

V usage is TRBV5-1 and J usage is TRBJ1-1; D gene ambiguous. Per the germline V gene, CDR1 is SGHRS and CDR2 is YFSETQ. This CDR3 is built from 14 residues. V was cut by 4 bases and J by 5 bases, with 15 bases left in between. This CDR3 is CASSLDSKWTEAFF. Here the CDR3 DNA reads TGCGCCAGCAGCCTGGATTCAAAATGGACTGAAGCTTTCTTT.

V is TRBV5-1 and J is TRBJ2-1; D is undetermined. V dropped 4 bases and J dropped 1 base, with 9 bases sitting between them. The CDR3 loop spans 14 amino acids. Per germline, CDR1 SGHRS and CDR2 YFSETQ. The CDR3 DNA sequence: TGCGCCAGCAGCCTGACTCCTTCCTACAATGAGCAGTTCTTC. Protein: CASSLTPSYNEQFF.